The 32 T cell receptor beta chains below come from one sample, sequenced in a study of T-cell memory formation after mild COVID-19. TCRdb independently ran MiXCR on the 5' RACE reads; one entry per CDR3 protein. The data hold about 240,000 distinct CDR3 sequences, with approximately 9% observed a single time. The material sequenced was PBMCs or a T cell subset sorted from them (not recorded which). Receptor source: a young man who had mild COVID-19 (a few samples of this study predate the infection). Cell type and time point are not known.

This clonotype was observed at least ten times. This CDR3 is CASSPSENTEAFF. The CDR3 nucleotides read TGTGCCAGCTCACCAAGTGAGAACACTGAAGCTTTCTTT. V is TRBV18 and J is TRBJ1-1; the D is unclear. The CDR3 totals 13 residues. Germline values: CDR1 KGHSH, CDR2 LQKENI. Trimming removed 2 bases at V and 1 base at J, with 5 bases between.

The chain combines TRBV20-1 with TRBJ1-2; D remains unclear. The CDR3 is 12 amino acids. The V end was cut by 5 bases, the J end by 7 bases, with 14 bases between. The germline gives CDR1 DFQATT, CDR2 SNEGSKA (reference sequence). For the CDR3, the DNA is TGCAGTGCTCTGGACGGATCGCGTGGCTACACCTTC. Its translation is CSALDGSRGYTF.

In its sample, this clonotype was seen a few times. The V gene is TRBV24-1, the J gene TRBJ2-5, with D possibly being TRBD2 (6 bases). CDR1 and CDR2 from the germline V gene are KGHDR and SFDVKD. CDR3 size: 14 residues. The germline V and J ends were trimmed by 3 bases and 7 bases, with 14 bases remaining between them. The CDR3 sequence: CATSDGGAGGTQYF. The CDR3 nucleotides are TGTGCCACCAGTGATGGCGGGGCCGGCGGGACCCAGTACTTC.

The rearrangement joins TRBV7-2 to TRBJ2-1; D is ambiguous. This CDR3 has 12 amino acids. V shed 1 base and J shed 12 bases, with 10 bases lying between them. CDR1 and CDR2 (germline): SGHTA, FQGNSA. The CDR3 protein is CASSLVPSGQFF. CDR3 DNA sequence: TGTGCCAGCAGCTTAGTTCCTTCTGGGCAGTTCTTC.

This clonotype was counted between two and nine times. The rearrangement joins TRBV5-1 to TRBJ2-5; 11 bases are a match to TRBD2. V gave up 0 bases and J gave up 4 bases; unmatched junction bases: 2. CDR1 SGHRS and CDR2 YFSETQ come from the germline V gene. This CDR3 is built from 15 residues. CDR3 in amino acids: CASSLASGGRETQYF. In nucleotides, the CDR3 is TGCGCCAGCAGCTTGGCTAGCGGGGGGAGAGAGACCCAGTACTTC.

This chain joins TRBV6-2 or TRBV6-3 and TRBJ2-7; no definite D call. Germline CDR1 MNHEY, CDR2 SVGEGT. This CDR3 is built from 15 residues. Trimming removed 4 bases from V and 0 bases from J, with 13 bases in between. The CDR3 reads CASSFLGSRSYEQYF. For the CDR3, the DNA is TGTGCCAGCAGTTTCCTGGGATCCCGCTCCTACGAGCAGTACTTC.

This clonotype was counted between two and nine times. The chain employs TRBV4-1 and TRBJ1-5; TRBD1 is a possible D gene (6 bases). This CDR3 is built from 13 residues. With 2 bases removed from V and 7 bases from J, the gap between germline ends came to 9 bases. The germline CDR1 and CDR2 sequences are MGHRA and YSYEKL. The CDR3 region is CASSQSGGQPQHF. The DNA for the CDR3 is TGCGCCAGCAGCCAATCCGGGGGCCAGCCCCAGCATTTT.

In this sample, this clonotype turned up once. The chain joins TRBV20-1 to TRBJ2-1; tentative D call: TRBD1 (6 bases). The CDR3 totals 15 residues. Germline loops: CDR1 DFQATT, CDR2 SNEGSKA (reference sequence). V dropped 6 bases and J dropped 1 base, with 16 bases sitting between them. DNA for the CDR3: TGCAGTGCAACCCCGACAGGCATTTCCTACAATGAGCAGTTCTTC. Encoded protein: CSATPTGISYNEQFF.

This clonotype has only a few counts. The chain links TRBV18 to TRBJ2-7, with D tentatively TRBD1 (5 bases). Germline CDR1 and CDR2: KGHSH and LQKENI. This CDR3 contains 13 residues. The V and J ends lost 3 bases and 3 bases respectively, with 9 bases between them. In nucleotides, the CDR3 is TGTGCCAGCTCACCGGCAGGGATCTACGAGCAGTACTTC. Amino acid sequence: CASSPAGIYEQYF.

This clonotype has only a few counts. V gene TRBV7-9 combines with J gene TRBJ2-3; D possibly uses TRBD1 or TRBD2 (5 bases each). The germline V and J ends were trimmed by 0 bases and 6 bases, with 25 bases remaining between them. The CDR3 totals 19 residues. Germline loops: CDR1 SEHNR, CDR2 FQNEAQ (reference sequence). CDR3 loop: CASSLAGTRELRIKDTQYF. CDR3 nucleotides: TGTGCCAGCAGCTTAGCGGGGACCCGGGAACTCCGAATAAAGGATACGCAGTATTTT. The full variable domain, rest sourced from reference TRBV7-9 and TRBJ2-3, is DTGVSQNPRHKITKRGQNVTFRCDPISEHNRLYWYRQTLGQGPEFLTYFQNEAQLEKSRLLSDRFSAERPKGSFSTLEIQRTEQGDSAMYLCASSLAGTRELRIKDTQYFGPGTRLTVL.

V is TRBV18 and J is TRBJ1-2; D is possibly TRBD1 (5 bases). Trimming took 6 bases from V and 8 from J, leaving 13 bases between them. CDR1 and CDR2 (germline): KGHSH, LQKENI. This CDR3 region has 12 residues. The CDR3 region has the DNA TGTGCCAGCTCGGAGACAGCTGGCGGCTACACCTTC. Its translation: CASSETAGGYTF. Using reference TRBV18 and TRBJ1-2 for the parts outside the CDR3, the full variable domain is NAGVMQNPRHLVRRRGQEARLRCSPMKGHSHVYWYRQLPEEGLKFMVYLQKENIIDESGMPKERFSAEFPKEGPSILRIQQVVRGDSAAYFCASSETAGGYTFGSGTRLTVV.

This clonotype was found many times. This sequence joins TRBV7-2 and TRBJ1-1; maybe TRBD1 (6 bases). V gave up 7 bases and J gave up 1 base, with 16 bases separating them. This CDR3 has 15 amino acids. From germline, CDR1 is SGHTA and CDR2 FQGNSA. The CDR3 nucleotides read TGTGCCAGCACCGCGGACAGATATAAGAACACTGAAGCTTTCTTT. This codes for CASTADRYKNTEAFF.

This clonotype was seen a few times. This rearrangement joins TRBV10-3 to TRBJ2-2; 7 nucleotides agree with TRBD2. The CDR3 sequence is 15 residues long. The trim removed 3 bases at V and 4 bases at J, leaving 5 bases unmatched. The germline gives CDR1 ENHRY, CDR2 SYGVKD. The chain's CDR3 is CAISDYGGSTGELFF. The CDR3 nucleotides read TGTGCCATCAGTGATTACGGGGGGAGCACCGGGGAGCTGTTTTTT.

This clonotype showed up just a few times. The V call is TRBV29-1, the J call TRBJ1-2; D may be TRBD1 (6 bases). The V gene lost 1 base and the J gene lost 2 bases, with 17 bases spanning the gap. This CDR3 has 16 residues. Germline CDR1 and CDR2: SQVTM and ANQGSEA. CDR3 sequence (DNA): TGCAGCGTTGAAGGGGGCCTACTACAGGGAAACTATGGCTACACCTTC. This gives the protein CSVEGGLLQGNYGYTF. The entire variable domain, with the rest obtained from reference TRBV29-1 and TRBJ1-2, is as follows: SAVISQKPSRDICQRGTSLTIQCQVDSQVTMMFWYRQQPGQSLTLIATANQGSEATYESGFVIDKFPISRPNLTFSTLTVSNMSPEDSSIYLCSVEGGLLQGNYGYTFGSGTRLTVV.

This clonotype appeared a few times. This rearrangement joins TRBV7-8 to TRBJ1-5, with D possibly being TRBD1 (6 bases). The CDR3 loop spans 16 amino acids. Per germline, CDR1 SGHVS and CDR2 FQNEAQ. V was trimmed by 4 bases and J by 1 base, leaving 14 bases between them. CDR3 bases: TGTGCCAGCAGCTCTCCAGGGGAAGGGAGCAATCAGCCCCAGCATTTT. Translation: CASSSPGEGSNQPQHF.

The sample holds a few counts of this clonotype. This chain uses TRBV18 with TRBJ2-1, with D possibly TRBD1 on 7 matching bases. V lost 3 bases and J lost 11, with 14 bases in between. Per germline, CDR1 KGHSH and CDR2 LQKENI. The CDR3 runs 13 residues. In DNA, the CDR3 is TGTGCCAGCTCACCTCTCGCGGGACAGCAGCAGTTCTTC. It codes for CASSPLAGQQQFF.

This clonotype was counted ten times or more. J is TRBJ2-2 and V is TRBV5-1, with D perhaps matching TRBD1 or TRBD2 (5 bases each). Germline lookup yields CDR1 SGHRS and CDR2 YFSETQ. CDR3 size: 15 residues. Trimming shortened V by 7 bases and J by 4 bases, and 17 bases separated the two germline ends. CDR3 residues: CASATGRPGTGELFF. As DNA, the CDR3 is TGCGCCAGCGCCACGGGGCGACCGGGCACCGGGGAGCTGTTTTTT.

This clonotype was seen ten or more times. V usage is TRBV5-1 and J usage is TRBJ1-5, with D maybe TRBD1 (6 bases). V was clipped by 1 base and J by 3 bases, with 14 bases between them. CDR3 size: 16 residues. CDR1 is SGHRS and CDR2 is YFSETQ in the germline V gene. This CDR3 reads CASSLSAGAVNQPQHF. The CDR3 nucleotides read TGCGCCAGCAGCTTGTCGGCAGGGGCCGTCAATCAGCCCCAGCATTTT. The full variable domain, in which reference TRBV5-1 and TRBJ1-5 provide the parts outside the CDR3, is KAGVTQTPRYLIKTRGQQVTLSCSPISGHRSVSWYQQTPGQGLQFLFEYFSETQRNKGNFPGRFSGRQFSNSRSEMNVSTLELGDSALYLCASSLSAGAVNQPQHFGDGTRLSIL.

In this sample, this clonotype turned up a few times. The chain combines TRBV20-1 with TRBJ2-5, with 10 positions matching TRBD2. Germline V lookup: CDR1 DFQATT, CDR2 SNEGSKA (reference sequence). The V segment lost 6 bases and the J segment 5 bases; nucleotides outside the gene matches: 6. CDR3 length: 13 residues. DNA of the CDR3: TGCAGTGCCGGGACTAGCGTGGGGGAGACCCAGTACTTC. Protein product: CSAGTSVGETQYF.

This clonotype was recorded at least ten times. The V call is TRBV28, the J call TRBJ1-1; D is undetermined. The CDR3 runs 12 residues. Looked up from germline, CDR1 is MDHEN and CDR2 is SYDVKM. The germline V and J ends were trimmed by 6 bases and 0 bases, with 5 bases remaining between them. The CDR3 DNA reads TGTGCCAGCAGCTTACTGAACACTGAAGCTTTCTTT. This sequence encodes CASSLLNTEAFF.

CDR3 coding DNA: TGTGCCAGCTCCGCCCCCGAGCATCCTCGAGAGACCCAGTACTTC. As protein: CASSAPEHPRETQYF. The chain recombines TRBV18 with TRBJ2-5; no definite D call. The CDR3 loop spans 15 amino acids. Germline-derived CDR1 and CDR2 are KGHSH and LQKENI. With 6 bases removed from V and 4 bases from J, the gap between germline ends came to 18 bases.

The chain uses TRBV12-3 or TRBV12-4 and TRBJ1-1, with D perhaps matching TRBD1 (5 bases). V was trimmed by 4 bases and J by 4 bases, leaving 13 bases between them. The CDR3 extends over 14 amino acids. The DNA for the CDR3 is TGTGCCAGCAGTTGGGGCCTTTTGGGCACTGAAGCTTTCTTT. Its protein product is CASSWGLLGTEAFF.

This clonotype was counted a few times. For the CDR3, the DNA is TGTGCCAGCAGTTACTCCGTTCTCTCCTACGAGCAGTACGTC. It is translated as CASSYSVLSYEQYV. The V call is TRBV6-6, the J call TRBJ2-7, with D hard to call. The CDR3 sequence is 14 residues long. Trimming left V 0 bases short and J 0 bases short, with 6 bases between. Germline lookup yields CDR1 MNHNY and CDR2 SVGAGI (reference sequence).

This clonotype was counted a few times. This sequence joins TRBV7-2 and TRBJ2-7; D not certain. Trimming left V 4 bases short and J 4 bases short, with 11 bases between. This CDR3 is built from 13 residues. Germline CDR1 reads SGHTA; CDR2 reads FQGNSA. The CDR3 DNA reads TGTGCCAGCAGCTCGGGCGTAGGATACGAGCAGTACTTC. As protein: CASSSGVGYEQYF.

This clonotype was counted between two and nine times. The chain recombines TRBV6-5 with TRBJ1-4; maybe TRBD1 (6 bases). V lost 2 bases and J 2 bases, leaving 9 bases between the germline ends. The CDR3 loop spans 15 amino acids. CDR1 is MNHEY, CDR2 SVGAGI, per germline. CDR3 protein: CASSYGGATNEKLFF. For the CDR3, the DNA is TGTGCCAGCAGTTACGGGGGGGCGACTAATGAAAAACTGTTTTTT.

This chain connects TRBV29-1 to TRBJ1-4; no clear D. The germline gives CDR1 SQVTM, CDR2 ANQGSEA. The CDR3 loop spans 11 amino acids. V lost 7 bases, J lost 0 bases, and 3 bases lay in between. CDR3 coding DNA: TGCAGCGGCGCAACTAATGAAAAACTGTTTTTT. Protein sequence: CSGATNEKLFF.

The chain recombines TRBV6-5 with TRBJ2-3, with D maybe TRBD2 (7 bases). The CDR3 is 16 residues long. With 0 bases removed from V and 5 bases from J, the gap between germline ends came to 15 bases. Germline CDR1 reads MNHEY; CDR2 reads SVGAGI. CDR3 amino acids: CASSYSRGGARDTQYF. The DNA of the CDR3 is TGTGCCAGCAGTTACTCTAGGGGGGGGGCCCGAGATACGCAGTATTTT.

This clonotype has only a few counts. CDR3 in amino acids: CASSGRDRGFLETQYF. The CDR3 DNA follows: TGTGCCAGCAGTGGCCGGGACAGGGGGTTTCTGGAGACCCAGTACTTC. This rearrangement joins TRBV6-1 to TRBJ2-5; TRBD1 aligns across 11 bases. Germline V CDR1 and CDR2: MNHNS, SASEGT. Trimming at V came to 4 bases and at J to 5 bases, leaving 9 bases not matched to a gene. The CDR3 spans 16 residues.

The CDR3 sequence is CASRLGQGVYGYTF. Here the CDR3 DNA reads TGTGCCAGCAGACTGGGACAGGGTGTATATGGCTACACCTTC. This rearrangement joins TRBV6-5 to TRBJ1-2; 9 positions agree with TRBD1. Germline V gene data show CDR1 as MNHEY and CDR2 as SVGAGI. The CDR3 is made up of 14 amino acids. Trimming cost V 6 bases and J 5 bases; bases outside gene matches: 7.

V is TRBV5-1 and J is TRBJ2-7, with a weak D call TRBD1 (5 bases). This CDR3 region has 14 residues. V was pared by 4 bases and J by 6 bases, with 17 bases between. Per the germline V gene, CDR1 is SGHRS and CDR2 is YFSETQ. The DNA of the CDR3 is TGCGCCAGCAGCGTGGCGGTGGGGCGCATCGAGCAGTACTTC. Residues: CASSVAVGRIEQYF. The full variable domain, its missing parts supplied by reference TRBV5-1 and TRBJ2-7, is KAGVTQTPRYLIKTRGQQVTLSCSPISGHRSVSWYQQTPGQGLQFLFEYFSETQRNKGNFPGRFSGRQFSNSRSEMNVSTLELGDSALYLCASSVAVGRIEQYFGPGTRLTVT.

This clonotype was detected ten times or more. The chain carries TRBV5-1 and TRBJ2-3; either TRBD1 or TRBD2 may supply D (5 bases each). This CDR3 comprises 15 residues. Deletions cut 4 bases from V and 2 bases from J, with 14 bases between. CDR1 is SGHRS and CDR2 is YFSETQ in the germline V gene. CDR3 sequence: CASSRGPLNTDTQYF. CDR3 sequence (DNA): TGCGCCAGCAGCAGGGGACCATTAAACACAGATACGCAGTATTTT.

In its sample, this clonotype was seen many times. This chain connects TRBV5-1 to TRBJ2-3, with D maybe TRBD1 (6 bases). The CDR3 is 14 amino acids. Germline CDR1 and CDR2: SGHRS and YFSETQ. Trimming removed 7 bases at V and 5 bases at J, with 17 bases between. Here the CDR3 reads CASRRDTAGDTQYF. The CDR3 region has the DNA TGCGCCAGCCGCCGGGACACCGCCGGAGATACGCAGTATTTT.